Listed below are T cell receptor beta chains from one sample, sequenced in a study of shared clonotypes between healthy human individuals. Profiling relied on immunoSEQ multiplex PCR, and the TCRdb table lists in-frame clones only, not all of them. Here the sample spans some 2,400,000 clones, 90% to 97% being singletons. Material for sequencing was naive CD4+ T cells sorted from blood. The receptor set was obtained from a young man in good health. The conserved cysteine and the conserved F or W are not part of the CDR3 here. The order of the fields is CDR3 length, V gene, J gene, CDR3 protein.

13	TRBV7-2	TRBJ1-6	ASSLAETYVSPLH
14	TRBV11-2	TRBJ2-2	ASSLTGGASTGELF
14	TRBV2	TRBJ2-2	ASSEWLPADGGELF
11	TRBV19	TRBJ1-5	ASSITVNQPQH
13	TRBV4-1	TRBJ2-7	ASSPVGGADYEQY
13	TRBV28	TRBJ2-7	ASSTRQGRMYEQY
10	TRBV30	TRBJ2-5	AWRLVQETQY
15	TRBV18	TRBJ1-6	ASSPLPQGTYNSPLH
14	TRBV29-1	TRBJ2-7	SVVWSSGIFSYEQY
12	TRBV25-1	TRBJ1-6	ASSEGGFPSPLH
13	TRBV5-1	TRBJ1-5	ASSSGTGLNQPQH
15	TRBV4-3	TRBJ2-1	ASSQDSLLAGEAEQF
13	TRBV10-3	TRBJ2-7	AISKGQEVSYEQY
14	TRBV5-1	TRBJ2-5	ASSLREARGAETQY
11	TRBV6-1	TRBJ1-2	ASSVEGNYGYT